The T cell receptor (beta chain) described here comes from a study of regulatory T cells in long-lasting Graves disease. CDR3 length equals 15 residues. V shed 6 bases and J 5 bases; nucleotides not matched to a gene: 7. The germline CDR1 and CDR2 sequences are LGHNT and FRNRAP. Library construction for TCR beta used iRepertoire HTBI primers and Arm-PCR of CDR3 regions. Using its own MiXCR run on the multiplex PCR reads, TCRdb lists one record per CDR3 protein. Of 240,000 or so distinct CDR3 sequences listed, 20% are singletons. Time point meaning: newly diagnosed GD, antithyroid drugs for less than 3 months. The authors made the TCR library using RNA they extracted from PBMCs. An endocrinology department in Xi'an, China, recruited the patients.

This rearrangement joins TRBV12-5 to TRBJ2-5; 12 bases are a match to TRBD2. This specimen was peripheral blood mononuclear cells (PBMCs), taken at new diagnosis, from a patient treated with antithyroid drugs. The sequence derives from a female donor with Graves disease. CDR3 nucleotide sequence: TGTGCTAGTGGATCCGGACTAGCGGGGTATGAGACCCAGTACTTC. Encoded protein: CASGSGLAGYETQYF.